The entry that follows covers one TCR beta chain sequence. The data were produced by immunoSEQ multiplex PCR, yet TCRdb's version contains in-frame clones alone and is incomplete. This repertoire shows a few hundred thousand clones, about 92% found once; its top ten account for around 4%. V dropped 4 bases and J dropped 9; count of bases not matched to a gene: 10. Looked up from germline, CDR1 is SGHRS and CDR2 is YFSETQ. This CDR3 is built from 15 residues. This entry comes from a study of blood T cell repertoires in COVID-19. Study as a whole: Samples of COVID-19 (acute and convalescent) were obtained from the United States, Italy and Spain. Sources were T cells, B-cell-depleted T cells, or PBMCs; the material itself was cDNA or gDNA.

Seattle's enrolled individuals joined amid active infection and were then monitored longitudinally. The sequence was collected from a woman aged 55-69 years with COVID-19, enrolled during active disease. The chain links TRBV5-1 to TRBJ2-1, with 10 bases aligning to TRBD1. Input material: peripheral blood. CDR3 amino acids: CASSKGTGATGEQFF. The CDR3 coding sequence is TGCGCCAGCAGCAAGGGGACAGGGGCCACCGGTGAGCAGTTCTTC.